A selection of T cell receptor beta chains follows, all from one sample in a study of technical replicates of blood from several donors. Sequencing used immunoSEQ multiplex PCR; TCRdb keeps in-frame clones, though not all of them. The sample shows tens of thousands of clones, more than 85% of them seen only once. The material sequenced was PBMCs. These receptors originate from a human donor in good health. Some clones in this sample may be carry-over from other donors' samples. Both conserved end residues are part of each CDR3. A D gene is named only where the DNA matches it firmly. Expanded clones get a size class; other rows say once, few or many, or leave the size out.

TRBV18	NA	13	NA	TRBJ2-7	TGTGCCAGCTCACCGGAGACAGGATACGAGCAGTACTTC	CASSPETGYEQYF
TRBV4-1	NA	13	NA	TRBJ1-2	TGCGCCAGCAGCCAACAGGGGAACTATGGCTACACCTTC	CASSQQGNYGYTF
TRBV6-5	NA	11	NA	TRBJ2-7	TGTGCCAGCAGTTACTCGACAGGTATCTGCTTC	CASSYSTGICF
TRBV5-4	NA	15	NA	TRBJ2-2	TGTGCCAGCAGCTTTAGCGGACTGAACACCGGGGAGCTGTTTTTT	CASSFSGLNTGELFF
TRBV6-6	NA	13	NA	TRBJ1-1	TGTGCCAGCACTGTCACGGTCGGGTCTGAAGCTTTCTTT	CASTVTVGSEAFF
TRBV7-8	NA	15	NA	TRBJ2-5	TGTGCCAGCAGCCGGGTTCCCGCGCCTCGGGAGACCCAGTACTTC	CASSRVPAPRETQYF
TRBV7-2	NA	17	NA	TRBJ1-2	TGTGCCAGCAGCTTAATGGGCGCGGGAACCGCTACCCAGGGCTACACCTTC	CASSLMGAGTATQGYTF
TRBV6-1	TRBD2	15	NA	TRBJ2-1	TGTGCCAGCAGTGAAGTCTCTAGCGGGAGAAGTGAGCAGTTCTTC	CASSEVSSGRSEQFF
TRBV10-3	NA	15	NA	TRBJ1-5	TGTGCCATCAGTGAGGTAGGAGCGAGCAATCAGCCCCAGCATTTT	CAISEVGASNQPQHF
TRBV5-1	TRBD2	16	NA	TRBJ2-3	TGCGCCACCACGAGCGGTCTAGCGGGGAACGTGGATACGCAGTATTTT	CATTSGLAGNVDTQYF
TRBV7-2	TRBD1	14	NA	TRBJ1-1	TGTGCCAGCAGCTTCCAACGACAGGGCGCTGAAGCTTTCTTT	CASSFQRQGAEAFF
TRBV7-2	NA	14	NA	TRBJ1-2	TGTGCCAGCAGCTTAGGCCGGGGGGCGAATGGCTACACCTTC	CASSLGRGANGYTF
TRBV7-6	TRBD2	16	NA	TRBJ2-3	TGTGCCAGCAGAATAGGCAGCGGGGGATCACCAGATACGCAGTATTTT	CASRIGSGGSPDTQYF
TRBV10-3	NA	16	NA	TRBJ1-1	TGTGCCATCACGCTGGGGGGGGAAGGTTTCGGCGGAGTGGCTTTCTTT	CAITLGGEGFGGVAFF
TRBV5-1	NA	14	NA	TRBJ1-2	TGCGCCAGCAGCCTGGAGGGGCGGTCAGGAGGCTACACCTTC	CASSLEGRSGGYTF
TRBV7-2	TRBD1	15	NA	TRBJ1-1	TGTGCCAGCAGCATCTCCACAGGGGCGCTGACTGAAGCTTTCTTT	CASSISTGALTEAFF
TRBV5-1	NA	16	NA	TRBJ1-3	TGCGCCAGCAGCTTGGCGGGTATAGGTTTTGGAAACACCATATATTTT	CASSLAGIGFGNTIYF
TRBV11-3	NA	14	NA	TRBJ2-1	TGTGCCAGCAGCCCAAGGGGGACCTACAATGAGCAGTTCTTC	CASSPRGTYNEQFF
TRBV7-3	TRBD2	19	NA	TRBJ2-3	TGTGCCAGCAGCTTAATGCCTAGCGGGATGATTTCGTACACAGATACGCAGTATTTT	CASSLMPSGMISYTDTQYF
TRBV4-2	TRBD2	15	NA	TRBJ2-3	TGTGCCAGCAGCAGCTTAGCGGGAGGGACAGATACGCAGTATTTT	CASSSLAGGTDTQYF
TRBV7-2	TRBD2	13	NA	TRBJ2-5	TGTGCAGCCGGGGCGGGGGGGCCGAAGACCCAGTACTTC	CAAGAGGPKTQYF
TRBV15	TRBD1	15	NA	TRBJ1-2	TGTGCCACCAGCAGGGGACAGGGGACCTTCTATGGCTACACCTTC	CATSRGQGTFYGYTF
TRBV18	NA	14	NA	TRBJ1-1	TGTGCCAGCTCACCCCTGACAGCGAACACTGAAGCTTTCTTT	CASSPLTANTEAFF
TRBV12-5	TRBD1	16	NA	TRBJ2-3	TGTGCTAGTGGTTTGGTACTAAGGGGGCTGGGAGATACGCAGTATTTT	CASGLVLRGLGDTQYF
TRBV6-5	NA	14	NA	TRBJ2-3	TGTGCCAGCAGTTACATGCAGAGCACAGATACGCAGTATTTT	CASSYMQSTDTQYF
TRBV4-3	TRBD1	15	NA	TRBJ1-6	TGCGCCAGCAGCCAGGGGACAGGTTATAATTCACCCCTCCACTTT	CASSQGTGYNSPLHF
TRBV7-9	NA	14	NA	TRBJ1-2	TGTGCCAGCAGCTACTTTGAGGCCAACTATGGCTACACCTTC	CASSYFEANYGYTF
TRBV7-6	TRBD2	15	NA	TRBJ2-7	TGTGCCAGCAGCGCGTCTAGCGGGGGGAAAACCGGGCAGTACTTC	CASSASSGGKTGQYF
TRBV7-3	TRBD1	19	NA	TRBJ2-6	TGTGCCAGCAGTTCAGTTCCACTGGGGACAGGGTTTGGGGCCAACGTCCTGACTTTC	CASSSVPLGTGFGANVLTF
TRBV7-3	TRBD2	15	NA	TRBJ2-1	TGTGCCAGCAGCCTATCCGCGGGGGCCTACAATGAGCAGTTCTTC	CASSLSAGAYNEQFF
TRBV5-6	TRBD1	15	NA	TRBJ1-2	TGTGCCAGCAGCTCAGACAGGGCCGCTAACTATGGCTACACCTTC	CASSSDRAANYGYTF
TRBV7-9	NA	12	NA	TRBJ1-5	TGTGCCAGCAGCTTATATAATCAGCCCCAGCATTTT	CASSLYNQPQHF
TRBV5-5	TRBD1	14	once	TRBJ1-1	TGTGCCAGCAGCTTTACAGGGGGGAACACTGAAGCTTTCTTT	CASSFTGGNTEAFF
TRBV5-6	NA	13	NA	TRBJ1-2	TGTGCCAGCAGCACGAGACAGGCGCGTGGCTACACCTTC	CASSTRQARGYTF
TRBV6-6	NA	16	NA	TRBJ2-5	TGTGCCAGCAGTTCCATCCGCGGGGGCCCTCAAGAGACCCAGTACTTC	CASSSIRGGPQETQYF
TRBV2	TRBD2	15	NA	TRBJ2-5	TGTGCCAGCAGTCCGACTAGCGGGGGGCAAGAGACCCAGTACTTC	CASSPTSGGQETQYF
TRBV5-1	NA	15	NA	TRBJ1-6	TGCGCCAGCAGCTTTCAGGGGCTCGATAATTCACCCCTCCACTTT	CASSFQGLDNSPLHF
TRBV7-9	TRBD1	14	NA	TRBJ1-1	TGTGCCAGCAGCTTCAACAGGGGGAACACTGAAGCTTTCTTT	CASSFNRGNTEAFF
TRBV30	NA	17	NA	TRBJ1-5	TGTGCCTGGAGTGAACAACAGCCCCGGACATACAATCAGCCCCAGCATTTT	CAWSEQQPRTYNQPQHF
TRBV4-2	TRBD2	16	NA	TRBJ2-1	TGTGCCAGCAGCCAAGACCCCGGGAGGGCCGGACTTGAGCAGTTCTTC	CASSQDPGRAGLEQFF
TRBV9	NA	14	once	TRBJ2-7	TGTGCCAGCAGCGTATCGGGGACTTCCTACGAGCAGTACTTC	CASSVSGTSYEQYF
TRBV7-6	TRBD2	11	NA	TRBJ2-7	TGTGCCAGCCCTCCCGGGACTAGCCAGTACTTC	CASPPGTSQYF
TRBV27	TRBD1	15	once	TRBJ2-2	TGTGCCAGTAGACCGGGACAGGGGGCCGCCGGGGAGCTGTTTTTT	CASRPGQGAAGELFF
TRBV1	NA	17	NA	TRBJ2-3	TGCACCAGCAGCCAACTAGCGGGGGGTGGGAGCACAGATACGCAGTATTTT	CTSSQLAGGGSTDTQYF
TRBV18	TRBD2	15	NA	TRBJ2-1	TGTGCCAGCTCACCGGGGACTAGCGGGGGGACCTTGCAGTTCTTC	CASSPGTSGGTLQFF
TRBV19	TRBD1	15	NA	TRBJ1-6	TGTGCCAGTAGCCCGGACAGGGAGAACAATTCACCCCTCCACTTT	CASSPDRENNSPLHF
TRBV6-5	NA	12	NA	TRBJ1-1	TGTGCCAGCAGGCACAGGGTTACTGAAGCTTTCTTT	CASRHRVTEAFF
TRBV7-8	TRBD2	16	once	TRBJ2-5	TGTGCCAGCAGCTTAGCAGCGGGGGGGCCGGGAGAGACCCAGTACTTC	CASSLAAGGPGETQYF
TRBV2	TRBD2	15	once	TRBJ2-1	TGTGCCAGCAGTGAATTGGCGGGAGTATCCAATGAGCAGTTCTTC	CASSELAGVSNEQFF
TRBV5-4	TRBD1	16	few	TRBJ1-6	TGTGCCAGCAGCCGGGACAGGGAGTCCTATAATTCACCCCTCCACTTT	CASSRDRESYNSPLHF
TRBV11-2	TRBD2	18	NA	TRBJ2-3	TGTGCCAGCAGCTTAGATCGAGGGCTCAGCGGGAGATTAGATACGCAGTATTTT	CASSLDRGLSGRLDTQYF
TRBV19	TRBD2	16	once	TRBJ2-1	TGTGCCAGTAGTGTGTCGACTAGCGGGACCTACAATGAGCAGTTCTTC	CASSVSTSGTYNEQFF
TRBV6-1	NA	13	NA	TRBJ2-5	TGTGCCAGCAGTCCAGGAACCCAAGAGACCCAGTACTTC	CASSPGTQETQYF
TRBV7-2	NA	14	NA	TRBJ1-2	TGTGCCAGCAGCTTAGGAGGCTCCAACTATGGCTACACCTTC	CASSLGGSNYGYTF
TRBV28	NA	13	NA	TRBJ1-1	TGTGCCAGCATCCGACGGGAGGACACTGAAGCTTTCTTT	CASIRREDTEAFF
TRBV2	NA	13	few	TRBJ1-4	TGTGCCAGCAGTGGAGGGGGACGTGAAAAACTGTTTTTT	CASSGGGREKLFF
TRBV6-5	TRBD2	14	NA	TRBJ2-7	TGTGCCAGCAGAACTAGCGGGGGGGGCTACGAGCAGTACTTC	CASRTSGGGYEQYF
TRBV7-2	TRBD2	15	NA	TRBJ2-3	TGTGCCAGCAGCTCAACTTGGACTAGCGGGCACAGTAGGTATTTT	CASSSTWTSGHSRYF
TRBV5-8	NA	15	NA	TRBJ2-1	TGTGCCAGCAGCTTGGGGAGGGGAGGATGGAATGAGCAGTTCTTC	CASSLGRGGWNEQFF